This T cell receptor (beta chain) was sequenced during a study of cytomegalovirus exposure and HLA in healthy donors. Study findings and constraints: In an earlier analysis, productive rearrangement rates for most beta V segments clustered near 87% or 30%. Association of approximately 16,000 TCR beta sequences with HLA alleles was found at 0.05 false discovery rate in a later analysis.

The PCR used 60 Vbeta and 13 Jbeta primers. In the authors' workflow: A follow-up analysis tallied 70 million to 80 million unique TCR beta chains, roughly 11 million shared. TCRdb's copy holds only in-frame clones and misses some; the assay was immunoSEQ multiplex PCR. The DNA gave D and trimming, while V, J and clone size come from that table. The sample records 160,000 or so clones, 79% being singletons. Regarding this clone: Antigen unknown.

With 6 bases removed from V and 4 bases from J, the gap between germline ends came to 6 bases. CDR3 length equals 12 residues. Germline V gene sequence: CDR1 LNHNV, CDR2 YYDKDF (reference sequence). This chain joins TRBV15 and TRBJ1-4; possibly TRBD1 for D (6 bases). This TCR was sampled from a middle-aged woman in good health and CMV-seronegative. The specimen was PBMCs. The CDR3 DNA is TGTGCCACCAGGGACAGTAATGAAAAACTGTTTTTT. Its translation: CATRDSNEKLFF.